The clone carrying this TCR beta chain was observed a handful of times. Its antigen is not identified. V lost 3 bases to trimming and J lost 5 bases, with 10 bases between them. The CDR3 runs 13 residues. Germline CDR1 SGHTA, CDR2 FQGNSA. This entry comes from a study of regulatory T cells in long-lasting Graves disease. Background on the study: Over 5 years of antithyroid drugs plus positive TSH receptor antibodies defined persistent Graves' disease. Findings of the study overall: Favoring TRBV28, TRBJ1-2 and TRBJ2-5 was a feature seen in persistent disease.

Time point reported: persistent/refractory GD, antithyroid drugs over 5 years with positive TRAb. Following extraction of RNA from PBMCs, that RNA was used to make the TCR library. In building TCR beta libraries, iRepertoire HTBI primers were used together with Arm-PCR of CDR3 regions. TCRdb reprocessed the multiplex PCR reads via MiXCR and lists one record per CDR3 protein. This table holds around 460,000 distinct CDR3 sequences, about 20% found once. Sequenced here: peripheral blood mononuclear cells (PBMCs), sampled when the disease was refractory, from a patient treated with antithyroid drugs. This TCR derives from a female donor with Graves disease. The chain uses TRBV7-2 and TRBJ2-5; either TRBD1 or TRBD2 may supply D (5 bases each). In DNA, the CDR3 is TGTGCCAGCAGCTTTCAGGGACGGGAGACCCAGTACTTC. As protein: CASSFQGRETQYF.